These T cell receptor beta chains were read from a single sample in a study of blood T cell repertoires in COVID-19. TCRdb's table, derived via immunoSEQ multiplex PCR, lists solely in-frame clones and lacks some. The data contain around 87,000 clones, 70% to 80% of them seen just once; the ten biggest clones take up approximately 15%. The sequenced sample consisted of peripheral blood. Source of these receptors: a human donor in a cohort sampled during active COVID-19. Both conserved end residues are part of each CDR3. A D gene is named only where the DNA matches it firmly. Expanded clones get a size class; other rows say once, few or many, or leave the size out.

clone_size: .; j_call: TRBJ1-6; d_call: .; v_call: TRBV6-6; cdr3_nt: TGTGCCAGCAGTTACTCCACAGGGAATCGGAATTCACCCCTCCACTTT; cdr3_aa: CASSYSTGNRNSPLHF
clone_size: .; j_call: TRBJ2-3; d_call: TRBD2; v_call: TRBV28; cdr3_nt: TGTGCCAGCAGCCTCGTGGGACTAGCGGGCCATACGCAGTATTTT; cdr3_aa: CASSLVGLAGHTQYF
clone_size: .; j_call: TRBJ2-5; d_call: TRBD2; v_call: TRBV3-1/TRBV3-2; cdr3_nt: TGTGCCAGCAGCCAAGAACGTCTGGGGTCGCGTAGCGGGAGCACGGAGACCCAGTACTTC; cdr3_aa: CASSQERLGSRSGSTETQYF
clone_size: once; j_call: TRBJ2-5; d_call: TRBD2; v_call: TRBV2; cdr3_nt: TGTGCCAGCAAGTGGACTAGGAGGGGAGAGACCCAGTACTTC; cdr3_aa: CASKWTRRGETQYF
clone_size: .; j_call: TRBJ1-1; d_call: .; v_call: TRBV3-1/TRBV3-2; cdr3_nt: TGTGCCAGCAGCCAGTCCTTGGGTCTGGAGGCTTTCTTT; cdr3_aa: CASSQSLGLEAFF
clone_size: few; j_call: TRBJ2-1; d_call: TRBD1; v_call: TRBV24-1; cdr3_nt: TGTGCCACCAGTGACCGGACAGGGGTGTCGTACAATGAGCAGTTCTTC; cdr3_aa: CATSDRTGVSYNEQFF
clone_size: .; j_call: TRBJ2-1; d_call: TRBD2; v_call: TRBV11-3; cdr3_nt: TGTGCCAGCAGCTTGGGAGCCGGGACTAGCGGGGCGAATGAGCAGTTCTTC; cdr3_aa: CASSLGAGTSGANEQFF
clone_size: .; j_call: TRBJ1-1; d_call: .; v_call: TRBV5-1; cdr3_nt: TGCGCCAGCAGACCCACCTTGACAGACACTGAAGCTTTCTTT; cdr3_aa: CASRPTLTDTEAFF
clone_size: once; j_call: TRBJ2-1; d_call: .; v_call: TRBV2; cdr3_nt: TGTGCCAGCAGCGAGGGACTGCAAGATAAGAATGAGCAGTTCTTC; cdr3_aa: CASSEGLQDKNEQFF
clone_size: .; j_call: TRBJ2-7; d_call: TRBD2; v_call: TRBV9; cdr3_nt: TGTGCCAGCAGCGTAGGGGCGGGAGGACCCTACGAGCAGTACTTC; cdr3_aa: CASSVGAGGPYEQYF